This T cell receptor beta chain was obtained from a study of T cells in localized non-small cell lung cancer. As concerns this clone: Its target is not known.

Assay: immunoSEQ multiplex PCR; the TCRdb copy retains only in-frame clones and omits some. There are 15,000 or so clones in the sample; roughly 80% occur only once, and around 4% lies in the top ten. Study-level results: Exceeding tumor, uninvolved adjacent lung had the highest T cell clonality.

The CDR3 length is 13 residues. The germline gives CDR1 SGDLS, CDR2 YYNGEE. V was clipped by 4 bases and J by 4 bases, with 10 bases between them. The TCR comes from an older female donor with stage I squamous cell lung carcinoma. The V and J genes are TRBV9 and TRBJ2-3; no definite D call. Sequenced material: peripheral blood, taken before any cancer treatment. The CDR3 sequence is CASSPRLPDTQYF. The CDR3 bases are TGTGCCAGCAGCCCCCGTCTACCAGATACGCAGTATTTT.